The present T cell receptor beta chain was sequenced within a study of OX40 agonist ivuxolimab in advanced cancers. Study in general: Three patients responded partially, comprising one with hepatocellular carcinoma and two with cutaneous melanoma.

Repertoires were generated with immunoSEQ multiplex PCR, while TCRdb's copy carries only in-frame clones and drops some. The sample lists around 76,000 clones, 70% to 90% seen once, with more than 8.5% in the top ten. The sequencing here drew on CD4+ or CD8+ T cells sorted from blood, taken in a trial of the OX40 agonist ivuxolimab. The clonotype originates from an adult with an advanced solid tumor such as melanoma, head and neck, liver or kidney cancer.

The chain's CDR3 is CATSRDGPNYGYTF. The CDR3 region has the DNA TGTGCCACCAGCAGGGACGGCCCTAACTATGGCTACACCTTC. The chain is built from TRBV15 and TRBJ1-2; the D is unclear. Trimming shortened V by 3 bases and J by 0 bases, and 8 bases separated the two germline ends. The germline gives CDR1 LNHNV, CDR2 YYDKDF (reference sequence). The CDR3 covers 14 residues.